The clone carrying this T cell receptor (beta chain) was seen a few times. No antigen is known for it. With constant-segment primers, 5'RACE yielded cDNA libraries of TCR alpha and TCR beta that carried sample barcodes and UMIs. TCRdb processed the 5' RACE reads anew with MiXCR; each CDR3 protein has one entry. The sample gives nearly 110,000 distinct CDR3 sequences, 15% to 20% of which show up once; 28% is in the top ten. This specimen comes from a study of T-cell memory formation after mild COVID-19. Study context: For the most part, TCR clusters were specific to one donor. Points from the study as a whole: Mainly CM and EM harbored the contracting CD4+ clones; mainly EMRA harbored the CD8+ ones.

V was trimmed by 3 bases and J by 0 bases, leaving 7 bases between them. The CDR3 has 14 amino acids. The sample taken for sequencing was PBMCs or a T cell subset sorted from them (not recorded which). The receptor was derived from an adult woman who had mild COVID-19 (a few samples of this study predate the infection). Cell type and time point are not known. This chain joins TRBV12-3 or TRBV12-4 and TRBJ2-3; D is unresolved. For the CDR3, the DNA is TGTGCCAGCAGTTTCGGAGCGAGCACAGATACGCAGTATTTT. Its protein is CASSFGASTDTQYF.